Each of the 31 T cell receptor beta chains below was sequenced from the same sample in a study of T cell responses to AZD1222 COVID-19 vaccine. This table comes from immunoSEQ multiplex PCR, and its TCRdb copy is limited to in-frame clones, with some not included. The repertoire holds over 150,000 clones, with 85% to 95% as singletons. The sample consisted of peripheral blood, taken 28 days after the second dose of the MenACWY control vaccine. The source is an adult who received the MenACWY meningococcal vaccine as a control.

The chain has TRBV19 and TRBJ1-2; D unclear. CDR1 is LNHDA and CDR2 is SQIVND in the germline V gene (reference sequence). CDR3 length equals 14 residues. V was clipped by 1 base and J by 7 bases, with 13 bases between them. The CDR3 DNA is TGTGCCAGTAGTATAGGAGGGTTTTCCTTTGGCTACACCTTC. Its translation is CASSIGGFSFGYTF.

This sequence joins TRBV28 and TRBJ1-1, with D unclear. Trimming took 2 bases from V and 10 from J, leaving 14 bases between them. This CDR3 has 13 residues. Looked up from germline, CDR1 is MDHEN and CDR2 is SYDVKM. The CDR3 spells CASSLESTGVAFF. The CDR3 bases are TGTGCCAGCAGTTTAGAGTCGACTGGGGTAGCTTTCTTT. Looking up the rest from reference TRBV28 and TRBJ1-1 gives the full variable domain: DVKVTQSSRYLVKRTGEKVFLECVQDMDHENMFWYRQDPGLGLRLIYFSYDVKMKEKGDIPEGYSVSREKKERFSLILESASTNQTSMYLCASSLESTGVAFFGQGTRLTVV.

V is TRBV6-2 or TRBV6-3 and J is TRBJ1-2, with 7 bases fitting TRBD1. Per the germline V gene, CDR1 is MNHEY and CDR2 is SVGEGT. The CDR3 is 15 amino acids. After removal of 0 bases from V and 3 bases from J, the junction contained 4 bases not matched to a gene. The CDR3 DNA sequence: TGTGCCAGCAGTTACTCGAAGGGGGCGGACTATGGCTACACCTTC. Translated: CASSYSKGADYGYTF.

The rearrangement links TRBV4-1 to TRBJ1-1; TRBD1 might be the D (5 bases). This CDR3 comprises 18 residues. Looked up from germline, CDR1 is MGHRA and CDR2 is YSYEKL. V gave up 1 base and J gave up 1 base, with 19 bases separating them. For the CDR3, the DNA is TGCGCCAGCAGCCAAGGGAGCCTCAGGGTTGGGGCGAACACTGAAGCTTTCTTT. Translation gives CASSQGSLRVGANTEAFF.

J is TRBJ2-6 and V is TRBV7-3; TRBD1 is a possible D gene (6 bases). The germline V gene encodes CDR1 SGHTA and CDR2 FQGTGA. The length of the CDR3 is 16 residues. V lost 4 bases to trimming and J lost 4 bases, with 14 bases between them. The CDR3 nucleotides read TGTGCCAGCAGCTCCCATACAGGGCTAGGGGCCAACGTCCTGACTTTC. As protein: CASSSHTGLGANVLTF. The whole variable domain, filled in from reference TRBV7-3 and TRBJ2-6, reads GAGVSQTPSNKVTEKGKYVELRCDPISGHTALYWYRQSLGQGPEFLIYFQGTGAADDSGLPNDRFFAVRPEGSVSTLKIQRTERGDSAVYLCASSSHTGLGANVLTFGAGSRLTVL.

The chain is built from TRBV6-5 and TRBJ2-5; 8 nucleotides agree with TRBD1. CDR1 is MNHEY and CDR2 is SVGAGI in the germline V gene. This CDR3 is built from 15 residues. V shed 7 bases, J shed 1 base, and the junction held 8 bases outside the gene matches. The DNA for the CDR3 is TGTGCCAGCACCAACAGGGGGGTCCTCCAAGAGACCCAGTACTTC. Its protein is CASTNRGVLQETQYF.

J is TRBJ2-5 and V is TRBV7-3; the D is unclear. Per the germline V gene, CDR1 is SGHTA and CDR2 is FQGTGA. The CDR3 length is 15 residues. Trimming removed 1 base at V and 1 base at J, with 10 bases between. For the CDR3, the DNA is TGTGCCAGCAGCTTAATATCCAGCTTCCAAGAGACCCAGTACTTC. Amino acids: CASSLISSFQETQYF.

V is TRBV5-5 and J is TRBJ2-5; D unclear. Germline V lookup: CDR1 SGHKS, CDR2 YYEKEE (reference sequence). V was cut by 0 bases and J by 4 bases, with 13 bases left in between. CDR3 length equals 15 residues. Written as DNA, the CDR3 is TGTGCCAGCAGCTTGGCCTCACACCGAAGAGAGACCCAGTACTTC. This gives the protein CASSLASHRRETQYF.

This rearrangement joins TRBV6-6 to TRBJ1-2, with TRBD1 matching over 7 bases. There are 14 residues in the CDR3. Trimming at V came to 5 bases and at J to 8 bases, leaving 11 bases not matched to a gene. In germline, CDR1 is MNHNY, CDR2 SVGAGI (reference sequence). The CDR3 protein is CASSLIGGPGGYTF. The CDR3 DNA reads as TGTGCCAGCAGTCTTATAGGGGGCCCGGGGGGCTACACCTTC.

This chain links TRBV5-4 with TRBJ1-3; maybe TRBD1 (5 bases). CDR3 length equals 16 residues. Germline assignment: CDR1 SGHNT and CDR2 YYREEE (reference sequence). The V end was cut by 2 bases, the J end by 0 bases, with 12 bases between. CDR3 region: CASSLPGATSGNTIYF. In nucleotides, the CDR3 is TGTGCCAGCAGCTTACCCGGGGCAACCTCTGGAAACACCATATATTTT.

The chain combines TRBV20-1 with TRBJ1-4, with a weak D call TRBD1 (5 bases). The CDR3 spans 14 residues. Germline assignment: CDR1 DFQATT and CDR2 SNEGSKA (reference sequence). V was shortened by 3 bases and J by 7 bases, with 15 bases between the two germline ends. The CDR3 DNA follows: TGCAGTGCTAGTTTAACACGGGGGGTTGAAAAACTGTTTTTT. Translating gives CSASLTRGVEKLFF.

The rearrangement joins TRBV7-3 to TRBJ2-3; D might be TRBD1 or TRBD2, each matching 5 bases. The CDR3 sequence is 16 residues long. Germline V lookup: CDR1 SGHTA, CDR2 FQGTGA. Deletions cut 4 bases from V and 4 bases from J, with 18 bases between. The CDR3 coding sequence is TGTGCCAGCAGCTACGGGGCCCCCACGGTGGCAGATACGCAGTATTTT. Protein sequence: CASSYGAPTVADTQYF.

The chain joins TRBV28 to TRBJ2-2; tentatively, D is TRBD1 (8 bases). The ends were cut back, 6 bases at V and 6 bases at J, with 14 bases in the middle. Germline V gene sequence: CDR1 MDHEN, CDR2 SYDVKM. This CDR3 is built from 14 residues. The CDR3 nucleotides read TGTGCCAGCAGGCGACAGGGGAGGGCCGGGGAGCTGTTTTTT. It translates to CASRRQGRAGELFF. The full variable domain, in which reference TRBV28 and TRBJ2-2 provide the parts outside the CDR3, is DVKVTQSSRYLVKRTGEKVFLECVQDMDHENMFWYRQDPGLGLRLIYFSYDVKMKEKGDIPEGYSVSREKKERFSLILESASTNQTSMYLCASRRQGRAGELFFGEGSRLTVL.

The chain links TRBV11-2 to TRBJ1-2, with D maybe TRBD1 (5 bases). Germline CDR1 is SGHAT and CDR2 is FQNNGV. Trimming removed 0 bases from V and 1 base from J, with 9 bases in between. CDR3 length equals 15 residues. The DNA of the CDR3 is TGTGCCAGCAGCTTAGATCGACAGAGTAACTATGGCTACACCTTC. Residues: CASSLDRQSNYGYTF.

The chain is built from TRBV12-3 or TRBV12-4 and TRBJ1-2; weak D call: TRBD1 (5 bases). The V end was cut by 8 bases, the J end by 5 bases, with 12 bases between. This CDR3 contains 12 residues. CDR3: CASGTSLYGYTF. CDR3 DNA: TGTGCCAGCGGGACGTCCCTTTATGGCTACACCTTC.

CDR3 region: CASNYRDTIYF. The CDR3 DNA is TGTGCCAGCAACTACAGGGACACCATATATTTT. The chain combines TRBV28 with TRBJ1-3, with D possibly matching TRBD1 (6 bases). CDR3 length equals 11 residues. The ends were cut back, 7 bases at V and 8 bases at J, with 9 bases in the middle. Germline V lookup: CDR1 MDHEN, CDR2 SYDVKM.

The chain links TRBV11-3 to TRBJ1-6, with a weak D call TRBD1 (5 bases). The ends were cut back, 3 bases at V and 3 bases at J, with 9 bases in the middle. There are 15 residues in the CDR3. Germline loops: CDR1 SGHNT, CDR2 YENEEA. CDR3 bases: TGTGCCAGCAGCTTGATCGGACACTATAATTCACCCCTCCACTTT. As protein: CASSLIGHYNSPLHF.

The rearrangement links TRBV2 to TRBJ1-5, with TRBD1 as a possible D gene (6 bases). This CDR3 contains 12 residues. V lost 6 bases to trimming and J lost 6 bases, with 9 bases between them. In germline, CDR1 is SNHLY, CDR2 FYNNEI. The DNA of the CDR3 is TGTGCCAGCAGGGGGGCGGGTCAGCCCCAGCATTTT. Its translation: CASRGAGQPQHF.

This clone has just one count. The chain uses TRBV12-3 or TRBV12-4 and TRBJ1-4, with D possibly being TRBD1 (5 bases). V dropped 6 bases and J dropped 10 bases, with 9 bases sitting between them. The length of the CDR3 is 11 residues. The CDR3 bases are TGTGCCAGCAGCCCCGACAGAAAACTGTTTTTT. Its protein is CASSPDRKLFF.

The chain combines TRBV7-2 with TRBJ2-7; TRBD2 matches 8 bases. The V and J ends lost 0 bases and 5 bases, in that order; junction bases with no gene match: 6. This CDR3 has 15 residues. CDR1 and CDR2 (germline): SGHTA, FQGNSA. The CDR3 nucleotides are TGTGCCAGCAGCTTAGCCCGGACTAGCACCCACGAGCAGTACTTC. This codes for CASSLARTSTHEQYF.

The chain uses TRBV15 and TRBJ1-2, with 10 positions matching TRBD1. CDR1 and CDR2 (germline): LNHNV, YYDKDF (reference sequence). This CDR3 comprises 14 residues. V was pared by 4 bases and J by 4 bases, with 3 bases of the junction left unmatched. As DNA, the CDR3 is TGTGCCACCAGCAACCGGGACAGGGGCTATGGCTACACCTTC. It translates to CATSNRDRGYGYTF.

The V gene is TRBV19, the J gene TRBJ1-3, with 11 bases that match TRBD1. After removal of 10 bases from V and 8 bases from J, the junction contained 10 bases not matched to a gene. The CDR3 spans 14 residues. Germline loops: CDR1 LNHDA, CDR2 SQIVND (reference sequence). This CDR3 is CATALDRGRHTIYF. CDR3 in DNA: TGTGCCACCGCCTTGGACAGGGGGCGACACACCATATATTTT.

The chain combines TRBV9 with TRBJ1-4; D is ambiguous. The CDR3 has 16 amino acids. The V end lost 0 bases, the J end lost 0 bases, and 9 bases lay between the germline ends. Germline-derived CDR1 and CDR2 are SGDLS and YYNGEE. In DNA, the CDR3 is TGTGCCAGCAGCGTAGGGTCGGGGACAACTAATGAAAAACTGTTTTTT. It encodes CASSVGSGTTNEKLFF.

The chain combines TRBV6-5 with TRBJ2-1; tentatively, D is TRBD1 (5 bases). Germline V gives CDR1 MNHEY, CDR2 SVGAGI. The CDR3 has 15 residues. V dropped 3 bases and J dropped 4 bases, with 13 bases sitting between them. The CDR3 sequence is CASSYRRAFYNEQFF. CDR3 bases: TGTGCCAGCAGTTATCGCAGGGCATTTTACAATGAGCAGTTCTTC.

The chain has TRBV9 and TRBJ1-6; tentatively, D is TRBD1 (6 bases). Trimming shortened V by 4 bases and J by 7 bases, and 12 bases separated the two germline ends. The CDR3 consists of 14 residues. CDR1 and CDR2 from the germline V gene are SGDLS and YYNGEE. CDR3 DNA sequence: TGTGCCAGCAGCCAAACAGGGCAGAATTCACCCCTCCACTTT. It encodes CASSQTGQNSPLHF.

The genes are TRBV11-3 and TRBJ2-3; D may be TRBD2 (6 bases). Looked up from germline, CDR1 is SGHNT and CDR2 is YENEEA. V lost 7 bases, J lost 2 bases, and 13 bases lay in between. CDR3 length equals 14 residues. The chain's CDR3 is CASTRGGATDTQYF. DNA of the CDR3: TGTGCCAGCACACGGGGAGGAGCCACAGATACGCAGTATTTT. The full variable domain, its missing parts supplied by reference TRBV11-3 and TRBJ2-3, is EAGVVQSPRYKIIEKKQPVAFWCNPISGHNTLYWYLQNLGQGPELLIRYENEEAVDDSQLPKDRFSAERLKGVDSTLKIQPAELGDSAVYLCASTRGGATDTQYFGPGTRLTVL.

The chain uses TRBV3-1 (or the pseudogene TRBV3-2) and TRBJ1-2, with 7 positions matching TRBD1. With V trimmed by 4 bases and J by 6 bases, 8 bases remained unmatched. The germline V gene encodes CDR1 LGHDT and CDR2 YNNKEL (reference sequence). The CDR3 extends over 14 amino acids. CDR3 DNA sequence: TGTGCCAGCAGCCTAAGACAGGGTTGGGATGGCTACACCTTC. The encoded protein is CASSLRQGWDGYTF.

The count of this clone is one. CDR3 in DNA: TGTGCCAGCAGCTCCGAGGCGGGGCGATGGAGCAATCAGCCCCAGCATTTT. Its protein is CASSSEAGRWSNQPQHF. The chain is built from TRBV7-2 and TRBJ1-5, with D perhaps TRBD1 (5 bases). Germline loops: CDR1 SGHTA, CDR2 FQGNSA. V was shortened by 4 bases and J by 1 base, with 17 bases between the two germline ends. CDR3 length: 17 amino acids.

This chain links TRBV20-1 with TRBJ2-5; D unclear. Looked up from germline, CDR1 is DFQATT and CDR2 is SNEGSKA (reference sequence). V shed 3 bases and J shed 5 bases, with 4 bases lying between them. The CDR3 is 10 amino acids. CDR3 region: CSASLETQYF. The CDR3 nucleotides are TGCAGTGCTAGTCTGGAGACCCAGTACTTC.

The CDR3 region is CAISPTGEGTEAFF. DNA of the CDR3: TGTGCCATCAGCCCGACAGGTGAGGGGACTGAAGCTTTCTTT. The chain joins TRBV10-3 to TRBJ1-1; TRBD1 is a possible D gene (6 bases). V was trimmed by 6 bases and J by 5 bases, leaving 16 bases between them. Looked up from germline, CDR1 is ENHRY and CDR2 is SYGVKD. The CDR3 spans 14 residues.

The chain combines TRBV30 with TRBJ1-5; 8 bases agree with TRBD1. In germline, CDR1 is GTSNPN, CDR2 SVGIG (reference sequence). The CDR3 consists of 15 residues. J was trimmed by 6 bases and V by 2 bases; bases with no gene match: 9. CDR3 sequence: CAWSYGTGGRQPQHF. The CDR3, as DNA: TGTGCCTGGAGTTATGGGACAGGAGGGCGTCAGCCCCAGCATTTT.